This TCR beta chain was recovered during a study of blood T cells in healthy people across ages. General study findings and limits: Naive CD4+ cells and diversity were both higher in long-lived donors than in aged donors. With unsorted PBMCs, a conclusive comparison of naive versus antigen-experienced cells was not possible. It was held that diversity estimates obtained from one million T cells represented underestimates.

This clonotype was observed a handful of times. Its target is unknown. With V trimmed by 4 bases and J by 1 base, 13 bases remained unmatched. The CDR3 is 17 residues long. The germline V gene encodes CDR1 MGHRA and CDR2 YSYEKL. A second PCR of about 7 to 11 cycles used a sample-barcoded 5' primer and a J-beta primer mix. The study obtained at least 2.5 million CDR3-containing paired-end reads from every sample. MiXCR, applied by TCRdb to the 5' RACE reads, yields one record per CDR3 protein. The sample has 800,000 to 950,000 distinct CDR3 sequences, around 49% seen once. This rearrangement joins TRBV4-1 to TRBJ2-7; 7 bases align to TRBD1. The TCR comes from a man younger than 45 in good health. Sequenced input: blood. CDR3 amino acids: CASSPRSQGYLSYEQYF. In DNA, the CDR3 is TGCGCCAGCAGCCCAAGATCACAGGGGTACCTTTCCTACGAGCAGTACTTC.